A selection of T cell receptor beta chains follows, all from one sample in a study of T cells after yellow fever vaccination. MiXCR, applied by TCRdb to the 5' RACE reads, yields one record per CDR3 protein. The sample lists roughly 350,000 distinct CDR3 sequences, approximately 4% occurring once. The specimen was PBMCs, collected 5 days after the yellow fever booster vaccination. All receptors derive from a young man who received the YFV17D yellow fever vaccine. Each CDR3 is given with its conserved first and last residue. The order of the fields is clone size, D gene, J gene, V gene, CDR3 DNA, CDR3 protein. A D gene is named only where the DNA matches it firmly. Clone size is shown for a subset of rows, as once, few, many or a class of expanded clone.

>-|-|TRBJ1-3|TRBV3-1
TGTGCCAGCAGCCACGGGACAACCTCTGGAAACACCATATATTTT
CASSHGTTSGNTIYF
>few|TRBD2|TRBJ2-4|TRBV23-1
TGCGCCAGCAGTTTCCACTCCGGGACTAGCGGGTTACTAGCCAAAAACATTCAGTACTTC
CASSFHSGTSGLLAKNIQYF
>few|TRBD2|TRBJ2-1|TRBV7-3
TGTGCCAGCAGCTTACAGGGGACTAGCGGCCATAATGAGCAGTTCTTC
CASSLQGTSGHNEQFF
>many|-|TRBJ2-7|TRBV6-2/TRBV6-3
TGTGCCAGCAGTTACCGAGACAGGTTGGATGCGCAGTACTTC
CASSYRDRLDAQYF
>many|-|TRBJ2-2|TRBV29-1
TGCAGCTTCAAGGAGAACACCGGGGAGCTGTTTTTT
CSFKENTGELFF
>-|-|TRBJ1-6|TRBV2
TGTGCCAGCAGTGAAGAGCTAGGAGGCAATTCACCCCTCCACTTT
CASSEELGGNSPLHF
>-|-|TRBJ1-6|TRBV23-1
TGCGCCAGCCATCTGACACCCCTCCACTTT
CASHLTPLHF
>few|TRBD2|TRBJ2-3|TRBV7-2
TGTGCCAGCAGCTTAGCGTCGAGGCGGGGGGGTACTTATACGCAGTATTTT
CASSLASRRGGTYTQYF
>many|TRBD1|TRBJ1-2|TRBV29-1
TGCAGCGTGGGACAGGGACGTCATGGCTACACCTTC
CSVGQGRHGYTF
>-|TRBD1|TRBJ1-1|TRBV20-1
TGCAGTGCTAGACGTGACAGGGGCCCTGAAGCTTTCTTT
CSARRDRGPEAFF
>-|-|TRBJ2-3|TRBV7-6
TGTGCCAGCAGCGATCAGCGGGGCACAGATACGCAGTATTTT
CASSDQRGTDTQYF
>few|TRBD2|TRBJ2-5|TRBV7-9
TGTGCCAGCAGCTTAGGGACTAGCGGGGGCGGCGGCGAGACCCAGTACTTC
CASSLGTSGGGGETQYF
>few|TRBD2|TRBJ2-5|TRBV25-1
TGTGCCAGCAGTGGGGTGGCTTCTAGCGGGGAGACCCAGTACTTC
CASSGVASSGETQYF
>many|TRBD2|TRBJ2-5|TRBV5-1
TGCGCCAGCAGTCGCGGTAACTCGGGGGGAATGGAGACCCAGTACTTC
CASSRGNSGGMETQYF
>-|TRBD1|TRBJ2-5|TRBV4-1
TGCGCCAGCAGCCAAGAGGGTACAGGGGCCCCGGGGGAGACCCAGTACTTC
CASSQEGTGAPGETQYF
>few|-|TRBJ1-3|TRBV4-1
TGCGCCAGCAGCCAAGCAGTTCTCAGCTCTGGAAACACCATATATTTT
CASSQAVLSSGNTIYF
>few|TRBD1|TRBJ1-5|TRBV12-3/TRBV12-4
TGTGCCAGCAGCCTTGGGACAGGGAGGAAAGCCAATCAGCCCCAGCATTTT
CASSLGTGRKANQPQHF
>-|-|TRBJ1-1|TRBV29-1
TGCAGCGTGAGGGCAGGGGACACTGAAGCTTTCTTT
CSVRAGDTEAFF
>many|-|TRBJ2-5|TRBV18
TGTGCCAGCTCACCACAAGAAGGAGAGACCCAGTACTTC
CASSPQEGETQYF
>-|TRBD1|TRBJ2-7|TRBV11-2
TGTGCCAGCAGCTTAGCCCGGGACAGGACCTACGAGCAGTACTTC
CASSLARDRTYEQYF
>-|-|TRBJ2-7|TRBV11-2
TGTGCCAGCAGACCCGGACCTTCGTACGAGCAGTACTTC
CASRPGPSYEQYF
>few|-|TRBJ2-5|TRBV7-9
TGTGCCAGCAGCTACGATACTTTAGAGACCCAGTACTTC
CASSYDTLETQYF
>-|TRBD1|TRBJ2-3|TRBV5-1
TGCGCCAGCAGCGGGGGACAGGGCAAAACCGATACGCAGTATTTT
CASSGGQGKTDTQYF
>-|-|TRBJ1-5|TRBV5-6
TGTGCCAGCAGCTCGGACGGTAGCAATCAGCCCCAGCATTTT
CASSSDGSNQPQHF
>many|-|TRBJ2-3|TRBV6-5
TGTGCCAGCAGGCCCTTCCCGGGGGACACAGGAGATACGCAGTATTTT
CASRPFPGDTGDTQYF
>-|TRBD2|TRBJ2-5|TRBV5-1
TGCGCCAGCAGCTTCGGGGGGAAACAAGAGACCCAGTACTTC
CASSFGGKQETQYF
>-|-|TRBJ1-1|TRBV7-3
TGTGCCAGCAGCTCCAGAAACACTGAAGCTTTCTTT
CASSSRNTEAFF
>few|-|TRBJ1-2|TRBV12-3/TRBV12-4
TGTGCCAGCAGTTTAAGGAGTCCAGCTAACTATGGCTACACCTTC
CASSLRSPANYGYTF
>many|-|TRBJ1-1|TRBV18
TGTGCCAGCTCACCACAGTCGAACACTGAAGCTTTCTTT
CASSPQSNTEAFF
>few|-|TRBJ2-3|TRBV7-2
TGTGCCAGCAGCTCATTGGGCAGGGGAGTAGATACGCAGTATTTT
CASSSLGRGVDTQYF
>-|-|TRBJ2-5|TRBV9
TGTGCCAGCAGCTCCCCGGGCACGGATACTCAAGAGACCCAGTACTTC
CASSSPGTDTQETQYF
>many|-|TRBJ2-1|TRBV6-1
TGTGCCAGCAGTGGTACACGGGCCAGCTCCTACAATGAGCAGTTCTTC
CASSGTRASSYNEQFF
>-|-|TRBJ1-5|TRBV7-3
TGTGCCAGCAGCTTAATGTCAGGGTATAGCAATCAGCCCCAGCATTTT
CASSLMSGYSNQPQHF
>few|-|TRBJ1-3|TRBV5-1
TGCGCCAGCGACGAAGGGTCTGGAAACACCATATATTTT
CASDEGSGNTIYF
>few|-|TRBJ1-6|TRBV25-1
TGTGCCAGCAGTGAAGCTGGAGTCTCAACCCTCCACTTT
CASSEAGVSTLHF
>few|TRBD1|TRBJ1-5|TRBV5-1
TGCGCCAGCAGCTCGGGACAGGAAGGAAGTTCCCAGCATTTT
CASSSGQEGSSQHF
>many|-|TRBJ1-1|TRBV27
TGTGCCAGCAGTTCAATGGGTGGTTTCTCGTACACTGAAGCTTTCTTT
CASSSMGGFSYTEAFF
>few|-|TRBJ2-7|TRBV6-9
TGTGCCAGCAGTTCCTACGAACTAAGCTCCTACGAGCAGTACTTC
CASSSYELSSYEQYF
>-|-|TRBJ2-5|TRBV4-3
TGCGCCAGCAGCCAAGATTCGGCGGGGCACCAAGAGACCCAGTACTTC
CASSQDSAGHQETQYF
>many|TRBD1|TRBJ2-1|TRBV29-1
TGCAGCGGGACAGGGGGAGCGAAAGGTCAGTTCTTC
CSGTGGAKGQFF
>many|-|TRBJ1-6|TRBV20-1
TGCAGTGCTAGAGATCAGGGAGATTCACCCCTCCACTTT
CSARDQGDSPLHF
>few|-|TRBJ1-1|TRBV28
TGTGCCAGCAGTCCAGCGGACACGGGAAGAGCTTTCTTT
CASSPADTGRAFF
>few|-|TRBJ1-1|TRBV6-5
TGTGCCAGCAGTTACGGGGTCGACGCTGAAGCTTTCTTT
CASSYGVDAEAFF
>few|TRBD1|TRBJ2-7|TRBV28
TGTGCCAGCAGTTTACGCGGGACAGGGGCAAAGGAGCAGTACTTC
CASSLRGTGAKEQYF
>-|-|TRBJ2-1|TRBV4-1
TGCGCCAGCAGCCAAGATCAAGGTGAGCAGTTCTTC
CASSQDQGEQFF
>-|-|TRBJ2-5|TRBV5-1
TGCGCCAGCAGCTTTAGGCCCATCCCCGAGGGCCAGTACTTC
CASSFRPIPEGQYF
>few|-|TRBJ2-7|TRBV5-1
TGCGCCAGCAGCTTGGAGGGTTCTCTGGGGCAGTACTTC
CASSLEGSLGQYF
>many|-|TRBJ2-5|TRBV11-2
TGTGCCAGCAGCTTAGCCCGCTGGGTCGTAATGGGGACCCAGTACTTC
CASSLARWVVMGTQYF
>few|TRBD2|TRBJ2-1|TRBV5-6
TGTGCCAGCAGCTTGCTAGCGGGAGACTCCTACAATGAGCAGTTCTTC
CASSLLAGDSYNEQFF
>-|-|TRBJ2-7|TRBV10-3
TGTGCCATCAGTGAGATGACAAGGAGCTCCTACGAGCAGTACTTC
CAISEMTRSSYEQYF
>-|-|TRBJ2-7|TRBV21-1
TGTGCCAGCAGCAAATACGGAAGAAGGAGCTCCTACGAGCAGTACTTC
CASSKYGRRSSYEQYF
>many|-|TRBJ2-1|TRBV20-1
TGCAGTGCCCCACTAGCAGGTAGTGGCAATGAGCAGTTCTTC
CSAPLAGSGNEQFF
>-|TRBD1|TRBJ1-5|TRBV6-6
TGTGCCAGCAGTTACAGGACAGGGGCCCAGCCCCAGCATTTT
CASSYRTGAQPQHF
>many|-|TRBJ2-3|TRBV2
TGTGCCAGCAGTGAAGATCGGGGAGATACGCAGTATTTT
CASSEDRGDTQYF
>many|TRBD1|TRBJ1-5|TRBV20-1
TGCAGTGCTAGAGATCTTAGTGTGACAGGGGGCCGTGGGCCCCAGCATTTT
CSARDLSVTGGRGPQHF